These 18 T cell receptor beta chains came from one sample sequenced in a study of blood T cells in healthy people across ages. A second PCR, run for roughly 7 to 11 cycles, used a sample-barcoded 5' primer plus a J-beta primer mix. TCRdb processed the 5' RACE reads anew with MiXCR; each CDR3 protein has one entry. The table lists 580,000 or so distinct CDR3 sequences, more than 45% of them singletons. The source material was blood. These receptors all stem from a man aged 80 or over in good health.

This clonotype was observed a few times. The chain has TRBV27 and TRBJ2-1; D call uncertain. The CDR3 length is 16 residues. V was pared by 5 bases and J by 9 bases, with 23 bases between. Germline V CDR1 and CDR2: MNHEY, SMNVEV (reference sequence). The CDR3 DNA reads as TGTGCCAGCAGTCCACTCGAAGGTGGGGTGGTTGGTGAGCAGTTCTTC. Translation: CASSPLEGGVVGEQFF.

This chain connects TRBV7-9 to TRBJ1-4; D gene ambiguous. Germline V gives CDR1 SEHNR, CDR2 FQNEAQ (reference sequence). V was pared by 4 bases and J by 5 bases, with 17 bases between. This CDR3 has 16 amino acids. The CDR3 loop is CASSSQGGLRNEKLFF. The CDR3 region has the DNA TGTGCCAGCAGCTCCCAAGGAGGGTTGAGAAATGAAAAACTGTTTTTT. Full variable domain (missing parts from reference TRBV7-9 and TRBJ1-4): DTGVSQNPRHKITKRGQNVTFRCDPISEHNRLYWYRQTLGQGPEFLTYFQNEAQLEKSRLLSDRFSAERPKGSFSTLEIQRTEQGDSAMYLCASSSQGGLRNEKLFFGSGTQLSVL.

V gene TRBV4-3 combines with J gene TRBJ2-2, with 8 bases matching TRBD1. V shed 4 bases, J shed 0 bases, and the junction held 1 base outside the gene matches. The CDR3 is 15 residues long. Per the germline V gene, CDR1 is LGHNA and CDR2 is YSLEER. CDR3 sequence (DNA): TGCGCCAGCAGCCCGGGACAGGCGAACACCGGGGAGCTGTTTTTT. Protein: CASSPGQANTGELFF.

Concerning this clonotype: The junction departs from germline at one end; a sequencing error may be responsible. The rearrangement uses TRBV4-3 and TRBJ2-7, with 9 nucleotides matching TRBD1. The germline CDR1 and CDR2 sequences are LGHNA and YSLEER. This CDR3 is 15 amino acids long. The CDR3 spells CASSQGTGDSDEQYF. CDR3 sequence (DNA): TGCGCCAGCAGCCAAGGGACAGGGGACTCCGACGAGCAGTACTTC.

CDR3 residues: CSWSASGNNEQFF. The CDR3 bases are TGCAGCTGGTCGGCTAGCGGAAACAATGAGCAGTTCTTC. This chain connects TRBV29-1 to TRBJ2-1; 7 bases align to TRBD2. In germline, CDR1 is SQVTM, CDR2 ANQGSEA. The trim removed 8 bases at V and 5 bases at J, leaving 9 bases unmatched. The CDR3 runs 13 residues.

The chain joins TRBV5-6 to TRBJ2-1, with D possibly TRBD2 on 5 matching bases. CDR1 and CDR2 (germline): SGHDT, YYEEEE. The CDR3 has 16 residues. V lost 0 bases and J lost 2, with 12 bases in between. CDR3 region: CASSLDGRVTYNEQFF. The CDR3 nucleotides are TGTGCCAGCAGCTTGGATGGGAGAGTGACCTACAATGAGCAGTTCTTC.

The rearrangement links TRBV7-2 to TRBJ2-7; D may correspond to TRBD1 or TRBD2 (5 bases each). Germline CDR1 reads SGHTA; CDR2 reads FQGNSA. CDR3 length: 14 residues. V gave up 5 bases and J gave up 3 bases, with 14 bases separating them. This CDR3 reads CASSPNGAYYEQYF. The CDR3 bases are TGTGCCAGCAGCCCGAACGGGGCCTACTACGAGCAGTACTTC.

Concerning this clonotype itself: This could be a read error, since a much larger clone is one nucleotide away. The J gene is TRBJ1-1, the V gene TRBV6-6; D unresolved. The CDR3 extends over 14 amino acids. Germline values: CDR1 MNHNY, CDR2 SVGAGI (reference sequence). The CDR3 loop is CTSSSLVGNTEAFF. The CDR3, as DNA: TGTACCAGCAGTTCACTTGTGGGGAACACTGAAGCTTTCTTT.

This clonotype was picked up many times. The junction departs from germline at one end; a sequencing error may be responsible. The chain recombines TRBV6-6 with TRBJ2-1; D unclear. The germline V gene encodes CDR1 MNHNY and CDR2 SVGAGI (reference sequence). This CDR3 has 13 amino acids. CDR3 DNA sequence: TGTGCCAGCAGTGACTCGAGCTTTGCTGAGCAGTTCTTC. Residues: CASSDSSFAEQFF.

The chain recombines TRBV10-2 with TRBJ2-5; no firm D call. The end of the DNA is better explained by TRBJ2-7, so the J call may be wrong. The CDR3 spans 16 residues. CDR1 is WSHSY and CDR2 is SAAADI in the germline V gene. The CDR3 DNA follows: TGCGCCAGCAGTGAACCCCCGGGCACCCGAAGCCACGAGCAGTACTTC. It yields the protein CASSEPPGTRSHEQYF.

This chain uses TRBV6-6 with TRBJ1-1, with 8 positions matching TRBD1. The CDR3 totals 12 residues. Looked up from germline, CDR1 is MNHNY and CDR2 is SVGAGI (reference sequence). The ends lost 6 bases at V and 7 bases at J; junction bases unmatched: 4. CDR3 DNA: TGTGCCAGCAGAAGGACAGGGATTGAAGCTTTCTTT. This translates into CASRRTGIEAFF.

This clonotype turned up a few times. The gene calls are TRBV11-2 and TRBJ1-1; D perhaps matches TRBD1 (5 bases). This CDR3 is built from 17 residues. Trimming removed 2 bases at V and 2 bases at J, with 18 bases between. From germline, CDR1 is SGHAT and CDR2 FQNNGV. The CDR3 here is CASSLWPRGGANTEAFF. The CDR3 DNA reads TGTGCCAGCAGCTTATGGCCCCGAGGAGGGGCCAACACTGAAGCTTTCTTT. Supplemented by reference TRBV11-2 and TRBJ1-1, the full variable domain reads EAGVAQSPRYKIIEKRQSVAFWCNPISGHATLYWYQQILGQGPKLLIQFQNNGVVDDSQLPKDRFSAERLKGVDSTLKIQPAKLEDSAVYLCASSLWPRGGANTEAFFGQGTRLTVV.

The CDR3 loop reads CASLHPAGGRGEQFF. In DNA form, the CDR3 reads TGTGCCAGCCTTCACCCAGCGGGGGGGAGGGGTGAGCAGTTCTTC. The chain uses TRBV2 and TRBJ2-1; 10 bases line up with TRBD2. Germline CDR1 is SNHLY and CDR2 is FYNNEI. The V gene end was trimmed by 8 bases and the J gene end by 9 bases; junction bases not matched to a gene: 13. This CDR3 comprises 15 residues.

For this clonotype: A junction end diverges from the germline sequence, so it may reflect a read error. The chain recombines TRBV4-3 with TRBJ2-7; TRBD1 aligns across 7 bases. CDR3 length equals 16 residues. In germline, CDR1 is LGHNA, CDR2 YSLEER. DNA of the CDR3: TGCGCCAACAGCCAAGACGCAGGGGGTACCAACTGCGAGCAGTACTTC. It translates to CANSQDAGGTNCEQYF.

The CDR3 region has the DNA TGTGCCAGCAGTTTTACGGGGATGAGGATCATTCAGTACTTC. Translation: CASSFTGMRIIQYF. The genes are TRBV12-3 or TRBV12-4 and TRBJ2-4; TRBD2 is a possible D gene (5 bases). The V end was cut by 3 bases, the J end by 9 bases, with 15 bases between. This CDR3 has 14 amino acids.

V is TRBV7-2 and J is TRBJ1-5, with 7 bases that match TRBD1. This CDR3 contains 12 residues. Trimming cost V 4 bases and J 10 bases; bases outside gene matches: 4. Germline-derived CDR1 and CDR2 are SGHTA and FQGNSA. CDR3 loop: CASSYRQGPQHF. The DNA for the CDR3 is TGTGCCAGCAGCTACAGACAGGGTCCCCAGCATTTT.

The chain carries TRBV7-2 and TRBJ2-7; 10 nucleotides align to TRBD2. The germline gives CDR1 SGHTA, CDR2 FQGNSA. The CDR3 totals 16 residues. V was clipped by 1 base and J by 2 bases; unmatched bases: 5. CDR3 coding DNA: TGTGCCAGCAGCTTAGAAGGGCTAGCGGGAGCCTACGAGCAGTACTTC. This codes for CASSLEGLAGAYEQYF. Using reference TRBV7-2 and TRBJ2-7 for the parts outside the CDR3, the full variable domain is GAGVSQSPSNKVTEKGKDVELRCDPISGHTALYWYRQSLGQGLEFLIYFQGNSAPDKSGLPSDRFSAERTGGSVSTLTIQRTQQEDSAVYLCASSLEGLAGAYEQYFGPGTRLTVT.

The V and J genes are TRBV7-9 and TRBJ1-4; D not resolved. V was clipped by 0 bases and J by 4 bases, with 9 bases between them. Germline values: CDR1 SEHNR, CDR2 FQNEAQ (reference sequence). The CDR3 runs to 15 residues. The CDR3 nucleotides are TGTGCCAGCAGCTTAGCCGGACGGATTAATGAAAAACTGTTTTTT. It yields the protein CASSLAGRINEKLFF.